The source of this T cell receptor (beta chain) is a study of shared clonotypes between healthy human individuals. Study-level background: Per-donor plates numbered three CD4 naive, three CD4 memory, two CD8 naive and one CD8 memory.

Study-wide points: The sampled material consisted only of blood, and tissue repertoires are likely to differ.

Selected positively for CCR7 and CD45RO-negative, naive CD8 cells excluded terminally differentiated effector memory CD45RA+ cells. Concerning this clone: Its specificity is unknown.

CDR1 is MNHEY and CDR2 is SMNVEV in the germline V gene (reference sequence). The CDR3 runs 14 residues. The V gene lost 3 bases and the J gene lost 2 bases, with 11 bases spanning the gap. Original handling: From ImmunoSEQ came sequences covering only the junction and carrying no quality scores, so filtering differed. TCRdb's table, derived via immunoSEQ multiplex PCR, lists solely in-frame clones and lacks some. The DNA gave D and trimming, while V, J and clone size come from that table. The data hold 2 million to 2.5 million clones, with roughly 95% observed a single time. Sequencing was performed on naive CD8+ T cells sorted from blood. This TCR was sampled from a man aged 18 to 29 in good health. J is TRBJ2-7 and V is TRBV27; D gene unclear. Here the CDR3 reads CASSLGGDPYEQYF. The CDR3 DNA reads TGTGCCAGCAGTTTGGGTGGGGATCCCTACGAGCAGTACTTC.